These T cell receptor beta chains were read from a single sample in a study of cytomegalovirus exposure and HLA in healthy donors. Generated by immunoSEQ multiplex PCR, the TCRdb table keeps only in-frame clones and is missing some. The sample includes about 64,000 clones, around 89% of them seen just once. Sequenced material: PBMCs. These receptors all come from a woman younger than 35 in good health and CMV-seronegative. CDR3s include the opening cysteine and the closing phenylalanine or tryptophan. The D gene is left open where the match is weak. Clone size is shown for a subset of rows, as once, few, many or a class of expanded clone.

d_gene	abundance	v_gene	j_gene	CDR3nt	CDR3aa
TRBD2	.	TRBV7-2	TRBJ2-7	TGTGCCAGCAGAGTGCTAGCGGGGGGAGGTGAGCAGTACTTC	CASRVLAGGGEQYF
TRBD1	.	TRBV19	TRBJ1-5	TGTGCCAGTAGACGGGGACAGGGTAATCAGCCCCAGCATTTT	CASRRGQGNQPQHF
TRBD1	once	TRBV12-5	TRBJ1-5	TGTGCTAGTGGGACAGGGAGCAATCAGCCCCAGCATTTT	CASGTGSNQPQHF
.	.	TRBV5-6	TRBJ2-3	TGTGCCAGCAGCCCATGGTCAGGGTCGCAGTATTTT	CASSPWSGSQYF
.	.	TRBV30	TRBJ1-1	TGTGCCTGGAGCAGGGTGAATGAAGCTTTCTTT	CAWSRVNEAFF
.	once	TRBV7-2	TRBJ2-7	TGTGCCAGCAGCTTAGGCGGGGACTCGGGGGAGCAGTACTTC	CASSLGGDSGEQYF
TRBD1	.	TRBV5-1	TRBJ2-2	TGCGCCAGCAGCTTTCGACAGGGGGCGAGGGCCGGGGAGCTGTTTTTT	CASSFRQGARAGELFF
TRBD2	.	TRBV7-6	TRBJ2-5	TGTGCCAGCGGACCTATAGCGGGAGGGCGGGAGACCCAGTACTTC	CASGPIAGGRETQYF
TRBD1	.	TRBV9	TRBJ2-4	TGTGCCAGCAGCGTCCGGGACAGGGATAACATTCAGTACTTC	CASSVRDRDNIQYF
.	.	TRBV11-2	TRBJ2-7	TGTGCCAGCAGCTTAGAGTTGGCAGGGTACTACGAGCAGTACTTC	CASSLELAGYYEQYF
TRBD1	.	TRBV5-4	TRBJ1-2	TGTGCCAGCAGCTCCCTCGACAGGGCCAGCTATGGCTACACCTTC	CASSSLDRASYGYTF
TRBD2	.	TRBV2	TRBJ2-3	TGTGCCAGCAGTGAAAGGGTAGCGGGAGGGAGGCGGGCGCAGTATTTT	CASSERVAGGRRAQYF
.	.	TRBV4-2	TRBJ1-3	TGTGCCAGCAGCCAATCCAGGGCGGGGGACACCATATATTTT	CASSQSRAGDTIYF
.	.	TRBV2	TRBJ2-3	TGTGCCAGCAGCTTTTTGGTAGGAGGCTCAGATACGCAGTATTTT	CASSFLVGGSDTQYF
TRBD2	.	TRBV7-2	TRBJ2-7	TGTGCCAGCAGCTTAGTGGCTAGCGGGAGCTACGAGCAGTACTTC	CASSLVASGSYEQYF
TRBD2	.	TRBV5-1	TRBJ2-1	TGCGCCAGCAGCTTGGAACTAGCGGTGAGCTCCTACAATGAGCAGTTCTTC	CASSLELAVSSYNEQFF
.	.	TRBV6-6	TRBJ1-1	TGTGCCAGCAGTTACTCGGTGGCCAACACTGAAGCTTTCTTT	CASSYSVANTEAFF
.	.	TRBV10-3	TRBJ1-4	TGTGCCATCAGCAGGGGACGTAATGAAAAACTGTTTTTT	CAISRGRNEKLFF
TRBD2	.	TRBV11-1	TRBJ2-5	TGTGCCAGCAGCTTTCCGGGACTAGCCTCAGAGACCCAGTACTTC	CASSFPGLASETQYF
.	.	TRBV7-2	TRBJ1-6	TGTGCCAGCAGCTTAGCCCCGGGGAACTATAATTCACCCCTCCACTTT	CASSLAPGNYNSPLHF
TRBD2	.	TRBV10-2	TRBJ2-2	TGCGCCAGCAGTATAAGTGGGGGGGCGAACACCGGGGAGCTGTTTTTT	CASSISGGANTGELFF
.	.	TRBV2	TRBJ2-3	TGTGCCAGCAGTGAAATGGGGGGTCGGGCAGGGGATACGCAGTATTTT	CASSEMGGRAGDTQYF
TRBD1	.	TRBV4-2	TRBJ2-1	TGTGCCAGCAGCCAGCAGGGGGCGGGGTACAATGAGCAGTTCTTC	CASSQQGAGYNEQFF
TRBD1	.	TRBV19	TRBJ2-7	TGTGCCAGTAGTATTTTATCTCCCTCCCGGGACAGGGGGCGTAGCGAGCAGTACTTC	CASSILSPSRDRGRSEQYF
TRBD2	.	TRBV19	TRBJ2-7	TGTGCCAGTAAGCCGGCGGGGGGGCGCGAGCAGTACTTC	CASKPAGGREQYF
.	.	TRBV14	TRBJ1-5	TGTGCCAGCAGCCACCCAAGGGGGCCCCAGCATTTT	CASSHPRGPQHF
.	.	TRBV7-3	TRBJ2-1	TGTGCCAGCAGCTCCTCCGGGACAACCAATCCGTTCTTC	CASSSSGTTNPFF
.	.	TRBV6-6	TRBJ1-5	TGTGCCAGCAGTTACGCGGATAGCAATCAGCCCCAGCATTTT	CASSYADSNQPQHF
.	once	TRBV30	TRBJ1-3	TGTGCCTGGCAAACAGTAACTGGAAACACCATATATTTT	CAWQTVTGNTIYF
TRBD1	once	TRBV5-1	TRBJ1-2	TGCGCCAGCAGTCCCGGGACAGGGCCCTATGGCTACACCTTC	CASSPGTGPYGYTF
TRBD2	.	TRBV5-1	TRBJ2-2	TGCGCCAGCACCTGGGGGGGAACCGGGGAGCTGTTTTTT	CASTWGGTGELFF
.	few	TRBV27	TRBJ1-2	TGTGCCAGCGCGCGAGGGGGTGCCTATGGCTACACCTTC	CASARGGAYGYTF
.	.	TRBV5-1	TRBJ2-1	TGCGCCAGCCACCCACTGGCGGGGGCTTCCTACAATGAGCAGTTCTTC	CASHPLAGASYNEQFF
TRBD1	.	TRBV18	TRBJ1-5	TGTGCCAGCTCATCCGGGACAGGGGGAGGTCAGCCCCAGCATTTT	CASSSGTGGGQPQHF
.	.	TRBV19	TRBJ1-4	TGTGCCAGTAGTATAACAGGCGCCCTTAATGAAAAACTGTTTTTT	CASSITGALNEKLFF
.	.	TRBV19	TRBJ2-1	TGTGCCAGTAGTATAGGCAGCTACAATGAGCAGTTCTTC	CASSIGSYNEQFF
TRBD2	.	TRBV4-2	TRBJ2-1	TGTGCCAGCAGCCCCCACCCAGCGGGGGGGAAGTACAATGAGCAGTTCTTC	CASSPHPAGGKYNEQFF
TRBD1	.	TRBV27	TRBJ1-4	TGTGCCAGCAGAACGTCCGGGACAGGAGTTGAAAAACTGTTTTTT	CASRTSGTGVEKLFF
.	.	TRBV7-9	TRBJ1-2	TGTGCCAGCAGCCACGGGTCCAGTAACTATGGCTACACCTTC	CASSHGSSNYGYTF
TRBD1	.	TRBV4-2	TRBJ1-4	TGTGCCAGCAGCCAAGATGGGGACAGGGACGGAGGTGAAAAACTGTTTTTT	CASSQDGDRDGGEKLFF